This T cell receptor (beta chain) was sequenced in a study of blood T cell repertoires in COVID-19. Study background: Sites across the United States, Italy and Spain contributed samples from acute and convalescent COVID-19. Sources were T cells, B-cell-depleted T cells, or PBMCs; the material itself was cDNA or gDNA.

The CDR3 runs to 13 residues. The germline V and J ends were trimmed by 10 bases and 3 bases, with 15 bases remaining between them. Germline CDR1 is LNHDA and CDR2 is SQIVND (reference sequence). How the authors handled the data: Estimation of nucleated cell counts was performed using reference gene primer amplification. Libraries were prepared by immunoSEQ multiplex PCR; TCRdb keeps only in-frame clonotypes and omits some of them. Clone size and V and J calls were adopted from that table, with D and trimming inferred from the DNA. The repertoire holds some 150,000 clones, with 87% as singletons. This sequence joins TRBV19 and TRBJ1-1, with D maybe TRBD1 (6 bases). Specimen: peripheral blood. This clonotype was sampled from a woman aged 60 to 75 with active or convalescent COVID-19. The CDR3 DNA reads TGTGCCACCCGGGACACGGGATACACTGAAGCTTTCTTT. Translating gives CATRDTGYTEAFF. Together with reference TRBV19 and TRBJ1-1, the CDR3 gives the full variable domain: DGGITQSPKYLFRKEGQNVTLSCEQNLNHDAMYWYRQDPGQGLRLIYYSQIVNDFQKGDIAEGYSVSREKKESFPLTVTSAQKNPTAFYLCATRDTGYTEAFFGQGTRLTVV.